This T cell receptor beta chain originates from a study of Ad26.COV2.S vaccination and SARS-CoV-2 variants. Study-wide findings and caveats: The study found higher spike-specific TCR breadth in vaccine than placebo recipients.

Germline loops: CDR1 LGHNA, CDR2 YSLEER. This CDR3 is 15 amino acids long. V shed 0 bases and J shed 5 bases, with 14 bases lying between them. Treatment reported: roughly 18 received Ad26.COV2.S at low or high dose, single or two shots; about 5 received placebo; per-sample allocation not given. Sampling took place 63 days after the first vaccine or placebo injection. Cohort 1b enrolled adults aged 18-55 years in Boston. Only in-frame clones appear in the TCRdb table, and some are missing; sequencing was by immunoSEQ multiplex PCR. Of roughly 250,000 clones in the sample, around 85% are singletons; the top ten hold just under 3%. Points on this clone: Antigen unknown.

The input for sequencing was peripheral blood, taken in a trial of Ad26.COV2.S vaccine versus placebo. The chain couples TRBV4-3 to TRBJ2-7; possibly TRBD1 or TRBD2 for D (6 bases each). The clonotype was recovered from a person between 18 and 65 years old who received the Ad26.COV2.S COVID-19 vaccine or a placebo. Written as DNA, the CDR3 is TGCGCCAGCAGCCAAGATTATTGGGGGGCCGACGAGCAGTACTTC. This encodes CASSQDYWGADEQYF.